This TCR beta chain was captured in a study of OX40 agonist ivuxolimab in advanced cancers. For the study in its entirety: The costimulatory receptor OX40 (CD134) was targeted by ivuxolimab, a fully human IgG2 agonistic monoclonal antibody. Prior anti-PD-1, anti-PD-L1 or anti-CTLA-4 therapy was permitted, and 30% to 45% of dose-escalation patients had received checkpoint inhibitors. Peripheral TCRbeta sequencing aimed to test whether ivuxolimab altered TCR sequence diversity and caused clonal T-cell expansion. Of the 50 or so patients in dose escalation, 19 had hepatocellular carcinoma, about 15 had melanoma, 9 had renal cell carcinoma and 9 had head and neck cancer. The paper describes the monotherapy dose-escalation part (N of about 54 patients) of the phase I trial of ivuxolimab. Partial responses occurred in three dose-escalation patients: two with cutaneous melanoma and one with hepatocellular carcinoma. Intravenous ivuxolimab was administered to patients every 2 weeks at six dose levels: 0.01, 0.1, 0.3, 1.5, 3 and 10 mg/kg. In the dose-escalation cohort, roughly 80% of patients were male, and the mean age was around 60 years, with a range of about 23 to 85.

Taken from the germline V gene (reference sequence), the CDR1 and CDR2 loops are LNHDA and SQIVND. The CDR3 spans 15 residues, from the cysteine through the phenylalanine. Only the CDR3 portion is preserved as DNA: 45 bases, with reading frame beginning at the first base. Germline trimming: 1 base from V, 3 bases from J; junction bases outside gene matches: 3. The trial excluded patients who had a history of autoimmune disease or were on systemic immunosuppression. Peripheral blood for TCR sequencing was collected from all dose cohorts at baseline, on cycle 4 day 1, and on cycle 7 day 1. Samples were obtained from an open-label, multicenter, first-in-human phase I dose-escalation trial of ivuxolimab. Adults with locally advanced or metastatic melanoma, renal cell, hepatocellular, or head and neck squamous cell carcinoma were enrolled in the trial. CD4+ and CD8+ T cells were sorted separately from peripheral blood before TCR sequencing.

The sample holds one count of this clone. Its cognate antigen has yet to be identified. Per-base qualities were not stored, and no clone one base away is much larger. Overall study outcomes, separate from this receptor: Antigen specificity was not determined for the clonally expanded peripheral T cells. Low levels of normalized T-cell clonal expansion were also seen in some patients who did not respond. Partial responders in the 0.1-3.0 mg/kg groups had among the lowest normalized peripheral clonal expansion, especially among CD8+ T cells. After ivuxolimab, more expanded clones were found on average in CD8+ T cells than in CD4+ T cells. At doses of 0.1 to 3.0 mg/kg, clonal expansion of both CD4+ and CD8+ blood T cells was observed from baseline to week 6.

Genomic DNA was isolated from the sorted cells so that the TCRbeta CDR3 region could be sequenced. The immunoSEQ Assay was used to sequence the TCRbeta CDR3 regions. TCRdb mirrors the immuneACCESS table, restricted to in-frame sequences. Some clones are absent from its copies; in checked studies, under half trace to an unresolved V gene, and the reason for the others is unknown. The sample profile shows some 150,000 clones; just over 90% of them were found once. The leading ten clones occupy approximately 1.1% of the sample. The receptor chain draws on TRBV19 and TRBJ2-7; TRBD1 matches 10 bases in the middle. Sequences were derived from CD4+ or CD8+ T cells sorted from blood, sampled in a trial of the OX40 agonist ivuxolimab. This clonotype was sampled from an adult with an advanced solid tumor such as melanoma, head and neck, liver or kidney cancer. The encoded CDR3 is CASSIGQGAVYEQYF. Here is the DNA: TGTGCCAGTAGTATAGGACAGGGGGCCGTCTACGAGCAGTACTTC.